The 32 T cell receptor beta chains below come from one sample, sequenced in a study of spatial heterogeneity in lung cancer. Antigens for these TCRs are unknown. MiXCR, applied by TCRdb to the 5' RACE reads, yields one record per CDR3 protein. The table includes 15,000 to 20,000 distinct CDR3 sequences, roughly 5.7% detected once. Overall study results and limits: Counts of expanded alpha and beta TCRs within tumors tracked the tumor nonsynonymous mutation count.

Time point given: sample taken at primary tumor resection. The source was lung tumor tissue, collected at surgery. The receptors originated from a male donor with early-stage non-small cell lung cancer.

This clonotype has a count of ten or more. The rearrangement joins TRBV6-1 to TRBJ1-6; D not certain. This CDR3 spans 15 amino acids. CDR1 MNHNS and CDR2 SASEGT come from the germline V gene. Trimming pared 2 bases from V and 6 bases from J, leaving 11 bases between. The CDR3 is CASSEPNRVNSPLHF. The CDR3 nucleotides are TGTGCCAGCAGTGAACCCAACAGAGTTAATTCACCCCTCCACTTT.

This clonotype was counted many times. The chain combines TRBV28 with TRBJ2-7; D remains ambiguous. This CDR3 comprises 11 residues. The V end was cut by 5 bases, the J end by 7 bases, with 9 bases between. Germline CDR1 and CDR2: MDHEN and SYDVKM. The CDR3 loop is CASSPSTEQYF. CDR3 coding DNA: TGTGCCAGCAGTCCTTCGACAGAGCAGTACTTC.

This clonotype was counted a few times. This rearrangement joins TRBV7-2 to TRBJ2-2; possibly TRBD2 for D (5 bases). This CDR3 has 15 amino acids. Per germline, CDR1 SGHTA and CDR2 FQGNSA. V gave up 1 base and J gave up 1 base, with 7 bases separating them. The CDR3 coding sequence is TGTGCCAGCAGCTTAGTGGGGAGGAACACCGGGGAGCTGTTTTTT. Protein product: CASSLVGRNTGELFF.

This clonotype was detected ten times or more. This chain links TRBV11-2 with TRBJ2-1, with D possibly called TRBD1 or TRBD2 (5 bases each). The V gene lost 8 bases and the J gene lost 4 bases, with 24 bases spanning the gap. The CDR3 is made up of 17 amino acids. Germline lookup yields CDR1 SGHAT and CDR2 FQNNGV. The CDR3 protein is CASLTGVGQLNYNEQFF. The CDR3 bases are TGTGCCAGCCTGACCGGGGTGGGGCAGCTAAATTACAATGAGCAGTTCTTC.

This clonotype was counted many times. The V gene is TRBV6-1, the J gene TRBJ1-1, with TRBD1 matching 9 bases. The CDR3 extends over 15 amino acids. V trimming: 6 bases; J trimming: 6 bases; junction bases outside the gene matches: 11. In germline, CDR1 is MNHNS, CDR2 SASEGT. Written as DNA, the CDR3 is TGTGCCAGCAGATTTCCCACAGGGGGCGCATCTGAAGCTTTCTTT. Translating it yields CASRFPTGGASEAFF.

The chain recombines TRBV19 with TRBJ2-2, with TRBD2 matching 9 bases. V shed 3 bases and J 8 bases; nucleotides not matched to a gene: 1. This CDR3 contains 13 residues. CDR1 is LNHDA and CDR2 is SQIVND in the germline V gene (reference sequence). The CDR3 loop is CASSISGRGELFF. CDR3 coding DNA: TGTGCCAGTAGTATTAGCGGGAGAGGGGAGCTGTTTTTT.

A single count supports this clonotype. This rearrangement joins TRBV6-5 to TRBJ2-1; 9 nucleotides match TRBD2. This CDR3 spans 16 amino acids. The V and J ends lost 1 base and 6 bases, in that order; junction bases with no gene match: 7. CDR1 MNHEY and CDR2 SVGAGI come from the germline V gene. The CDR3 loop reads CASSYWASGTLNEQFF. CDR3 coding DNA: TGTGCCAGCAGTTACTGGGCTAGCGGGACCCTCAATGAGCAGTTCTTC.

This clonotype has at least ten counts. The genes are TRBV6-6 and TRBJ2-1, with D possibly TRBD2 on 5 matching bases. Germline V gene sequence: CDR1 MNHNY, CDR2 SVGAGI (reference sequence). CDR3 size: 15 residues. Trimming cost V 2 bases and J 10 bases, with 18 bases left between them. The CDR3 region has the DNA TGTGCCAGCAGTTACCTTCGGGATTTAAAAGCGGAGCAGTTCTTC. Protein sequence: CASSYLRDLKAEQFF.

This clonotype was seen a few times. The chain has TRBV2 and TRBJ1-1; the D is unclear. CDR3 size: 14 residues. Germline V gives CDR1 SNHLY, CDR2 FYNNEI. V was clipped by 1 base and J by 1 base, with 7 bases between them. The DNA for the CDR3 is TGTGCCAGCAGTGAAGTGCGACAGAACACTGAAGCTTTCTTT. Translating gives CASSEVRQNTEAFF.

This clonotype was recorded at least ten times. The chain recombines TRBV6-2 or TRBV6-3 with TRBJ1-2; 7 positions agree with TRBD1. This CDR3 spans 15 amino acids. The ends lost 0 bases at V and 5 bases at J; junction bases unmatched: 6. Per the germline V gene, CDR1 is MNHEY and CDR2 is SVGEGT. CDR3 region: CASSYSTGTGYGYTF. CDR3 nucleotide sequence: TGTGCCAGCAGTTACTCGACAGGGACCGGGTATGGCTACACCTTC.

This clonotype was seen at least ten times. The chain uses TRBV28 and TRBJ1-1; D unresolved. The CDR3 length is 14 residues. The ends were cut back, 6 bases at V and 0 bases at J, with 11 bases in the middle. Germline CDR1 reads MDHEN; CDR2 reads SYDVKM. The CDR3 region has the DNA TGTGCCAGCAGGTTAGGACGGTTGAACACTGAAGCTTTCTTT. Its translation is CASRLGRLNTEAFF.

This clonotype was counted only a few times. The V and J genes are TRBV28 and TRBJ2-7; a possible D gene is TRBD1 (6 bases). The length of the CDR3 is 15 residues. Trimming stripped 4 bases from V and 6 bases from J, with 19 bases between. Germline V gene data show CDR1 as MDHEN and CDR2 as SYDVKM. The CDR3 DNA reads TGTGCCAGCAGTTCCCGGGACATCCTCCTACGCGAGCAGTACTTC. Encoded protein: CASSSRDILLREQYF. Variable domain in full (rest from reference TRBV28 and TRBJ2-7): DVKVTQSSRYLVKRTGEKVFLECVQDMDHENMFWYRQDPGLGLRLIYFSYDVKMKEKGDIPEGYSVSREKKERFSLILESASTNQTSMYLCASSSRDILLREQYFGPGTRLTVT.

This clonotype was counted at least ten times. This chain connects TRBV6-2 or TRBV6-3 to TRBJ2-7; D is possibly TRBD1 (5 bases). V shed 5 bases and J shed 4 bases, with 9 bases lying between them. Looked up from germline, CDR1 is MNHEY and CDR2 is SVGEGT. This CDR3 spans 12 amino acids. The CDR3: CASSLQVYEQYF. The CDR3 DNA is TGTGCCAGCAGTCTACAGGTTTACGAGCAGTACTTC.

Many counts were recorded for this clonotype. This chain joins TRBV27 and TRBJ1-2; 7 positions agree with TRBD1. The CDR3 covers 13 residues. CDR1 and CDR2 (germline): MNHEY, SMNVEV (reference sequence). With V trimmed by 2 bases and J by 5 bases, 2 bases remained unmatched. CDR3: CASSLAQGYGYTF. The CDR3 DNA is TGTGCCAGCAGTTTAGCACAGGGGTATGGCTACACCTTC.

The sample holds many counts of this clonotype. The gene calls are TRBV20-1 and TRBJ2-7; the D gene is possibly TRBD1 (5 bases). The CDR3 contains 13 residues. V shed 6 bases and J shed 2 bases, with 14 bases lying between them. Germline CDR1 is DFQATT and CDR2 is SNEGSKA (reference sequence). The CDR3 nucleotides are TGCAGTGCGGATTCAGGGTACACCTACGAGCAGTACTTC. It encodes CSADSGYTYEQYF.

The chain recombines TRBV29-1 with TRBJ2-1; 9 bases are a match to TRBD2. Germline V gene data show CDR1 as SQVTM and CDR2 as ANQGSEA. V lost 6 bases, J lost 8 bases, and 14 bases stayed unmatched. The CDR3 length is 15 residues. This CDR3 reads CSVWVRGGGGDEQFF. CDR3 DNA sequence: TGCAGCGTCTGGGTGCGGGGGGGCGGTGGTGATGAGCAGTTCTTC.

This clonotype has at least ten counts. J is TRBJ2-3 and V is TRBV20-1; TRBD2 aligns across 8 bases. The CDR3 is 15 amino acids. Germline V gene lookup returns CDR1 DFQATT and CDR2 SNEGSKA (reference sequence). V shed 5 bases and J 1 base; nucleotides not matched to a gene: 8. The CDR3 loop is CSAPFSGEGTDTQYF. DNA for the CDR3: TGCAGTGCTCCCTTTAGCGGGGAGGGCACAGATACGCAGTATTTT.

This clonotype was recorded at least ten times. The chain employs TRBV20-1 and TRBJ2-1; possibly TRBD1 or TRBD2 for D (5 bases each). The germline V gene has CDR1 DFQATT and CDR2 SNEGSKA (reference sequence). The CDR3 length is 14 residues. Trimming pared 7 bases from V and 7 bases from J, leaving 20 bases between. The DNA of the CDR3 is TGCAGTGTGAAACCGGGACGGTCTATGAATGAGCAGTTCTTC. Translation: CSVKPGRSMNEQFF.

This clonotype was counted ten times or more. V and J are TRBV2 and TRBJ2-5; D unclear. This CDR3 region has 14 residues. Germline CDR1 and CDR2: SNHLY and FYNNEI. Trimming removed 3 bases at V and 9 bases at J, with 17 bases between. As DNA, the CDR3 is TGTGCCAGCAGTGATGATAGCCCGCCGTCCGCCCAGTACTTC. It translates to CASSDDSPPSAQYF.

This clonotype appeared a few times. One end of the junction varies from germline; a read error may be responsible. The genes are TRBV5-1 and TRBJ2-3; D unresolved. Germline lookup yields CDR1 SGHRS and CDR2 YFSETQ. The CDR3 extends over 15 amino acids. DNA for the CDR3: TGTGCCAGCAGCCCATCAAACCTCCTGCCAGATACGCAGTATTTT. It specifies CASSPSNLLPDTQYF.

This clonotype came up a few times. V is TRBV20-1 and J is TRBJ1-5; the match to TRBD1 covers 12 bases. Trimming removed 3 bases from V and 3 bases from J; junction bases left unmatched: 3. Germline CDR1 DFQATT, CDR2 SNEGSKA (reference sequence). The CDR3 runs 15 residues. The CDR3 DNA sequence: TGCAGTGCTAGGGGACAGGGGGCTAACAATCAGCCCCAGCATTTT. It yields the protein CSARGQGANNQPQHF.

There are many counts of this clonotype. The chain has TRBV27 and TRBJ2-7; 9 bases match TRBD2. Per germline, CDR1 MNHEY and CDR2 SMNVEV (reference sequence). This CDR3 region has 16 residues. The ends lost 5 bases at V and 6 bases at J; junction bases unmatched: 14. The CDR3 loop is CASSPTVVAGDSEQYF. In DNA form, the CDR3 reads TGTGCCAGCAGTCCGACCGTGGTAGCGGGAGACTCCGAGCAGTACTTC.

This clonotype was found many times. V and J are TRBV15 and TRBJ2-3, with D perhaps given as TRBD1 or TRBD2 (5 bases each). The germline V gene has CDR1 LNHNV and CDR2 YYDKDF (reference sequence). V was shortened by 5 bases and J by 3 bases, with 12 bases between the two germline ends. This CDR3 contains 14 residues. CDR3 DNA sequence: TGTGCCACCAGCCCCACGGGGCCTACAGATACGCAGTATTTT. Translation: CATSPTGPTDTQYF.

The sample holds many counts of this clonotype. The CDR3 reads CASSLGRDLPDTQYF. CDR3 coding DNA: TGTGCCAGCAGCTTAGGCAGGGATCTCCCAGATACGCAGTATTTT. This chain connects TRBV5-4 to TRBJ2-3, with D tentatively TRBD1 (5 bases). The CDR3 length is 15 residues. The V and J ends lost 2 bases and 4 bases respectively, with 14 bases between them. Per germline, CDR1 SGHNT and CDR2 YYREEE (reference sequence). The whole variable domain, remainder taken from reference TRBV5-4 and TRBJ2-3, is ETGVTQSPTHLIKTRGQQVTLRCSSQSGHNTVSWYQQALGQGPQFIFQYYREEENGRGNFPPRFSGLQFPNYSSELNVNALELDDSALYLCASSLGRDLPDTQYFGPGTRLTVL.

This clonotype showed up just a few times. The rearrangement links TRBV14 to TRBJ2-7; TRBD1 is a possible D gene (5 bases). Germline V lookup: CDR1 SGHDN, CDR2 FVKESK. The germline V and J ends were trimmed by 4 bases and 6 bases, with 19 bases remaining between them. This CDR3 region has 15 residues. The chain's CDR3 is CASSLLPDRRSEQYF. The CDR3 coding sequence is TGTGCCAGCAGCCTCCTCCCAGACAGAAGATCCGAGCAGTACTTC.

There are many counts of this clonotype. The chain carries TRBV3-1 and TRBJ1-2; D is perhaps TRBD1 (6 bases). The V end lost 0 bases, the J end lost 10 bases, and 12 bases lay between the germline ends. The V gene's germline CDR1 is LGHDT and CDR2 YNNKEL (reference sequence). The CDR3 has 13 amino acids. The DNA for the CDR3 is TGTGCCAGCAGCCAAGAGGACAGCGGGGTCTACACCTTC. It codes for CASSQEDSGVYTF.

The chain recombines TRBV7-8 with TRBJ2-7, with 9 bases matching TRBD1. Trimming at V came to 7 bases and at J to 2 bases, leaving 3 bases not matched to a gene. This CDR3 is 13 amino acids long. CDR1 and CDR2 (germline): SGHVS, FQNEAQ. The CDR3 protein is CASNRDRAYEQYF. The CDR3 DNA reads TGTGCCAGCAACCGGGACAGGGCCTACGAGCAGTACTTC.

CDR3 region: CASSLAGAIPYEQYF. The CDR3 region has the DNA TGTGCCAGCAGCTTGGCGGGTGCGATACCCTACGAGCAGTACTTC. This rearrangement joins TRBV5-5 to TRBJ2-7, with D unresolved. The germline V gene encodes CDR1 SGHKS and CDR2 YYEKEE (reference sequence). The CDR3 has 15 residues. Trimming left V 0 bases short and J 2 bases short, with 12 bases between.

Ten or more counts support this clonotype. The chain recombines TRBV12-3 or TRBV12-4 with TRBJ1-2; D gene uncertain. V dropped 3 bases and J dropped 6 bases, with 11 bases sitting between them. The CDR3 extends over 13 amino acids. The DNA of the CDR3 is TGTGCCAGCAGTTTTAGCCCGACGGATGGCTACACCTTC. This gives the protein CASSFSPTDGYTF.

This clonotype was found many times. The genes are TRBV2 and TRBJ1-4, with 7 bases fitting TRBD1. The CDR3 is made up of 14 amino acids. With V trimmed by 4 bases and J by 7 bases, 6 bases remained unmatched. CDR1 is SNHLY and CDR2 is FYNNEI in the germline V gene. CDR3 protein: CASSGQGRGEKLFF. DNA for the CDR3: TGTGCCAGCAGTGGACAGGGACGCGGTGAAAAACTGTTTTTT.

This clonotype was seen repeatedly, ten times or more. The chain has TRBV7-2 and TRBJ1-2; D perhaps matches TRBD1 (5 bases). Germline-derived CDR1 and CDR2 are SGHTA and FQGNSA. The V gene lost 7 bases and the J gene lost 4 bases, with 13 bases spanning the gap. The CDR3 length is 13 residues. This CDR3 is CASNPDRTYGYTF. CDR3 coding DNA: TGTGCCAGCAATCCTGACAGAACCTATGGCTACACCTTC.

This clonotype has a count of ten or more. The rearrangement uses TRBV11-2 and TRBJ1-5, with 7 bases lining up with TRBD1. Germline values: CDR1 SGHAT, CDR2 FQNNGV. V was clipped by 3 bases and J by 5 bases; unmatched bases: 1. The CDR3 extends over 13 amino acids. The CDR3 region has the DNA TGTGCCAGCAGCTTTACAGGGGATCAGCCCCAGCATTTT. Amino acid sequence: CASSFTGDQPQHF.